These 12 T cell receptor beta chains were all obtained from the same sample, sequenced in a study of cytomegalovirus exposure and HLA in healthy donors. PCR amplification relied on 60 Vbeta primers (plus 13 Jbeta primers). Produced via immunoSEQ multiplex PCR; TCRdb's table is partial and in-frame only. The sample has about 120,000 clones; 70% to 80% are singletons. The sample consisted of PBMCs. Receptor source: a female donor in good health and CMV-seronegative.

CDR3 protein: CASSTSGTGTYGYTF. The CDR3 DNA sequence: TGTGCCAGTAGTACCTCCGGGACAGGGACTTATGGCTACACCTTC. J is TRBJ1-2 and V is TRBV19; 9 nucleotides agree with TRBD1. CDR3 length equals 15 residues. With 4 bases clipped from V and 5 bases from J, the junction kept 8 bases outside the gene matches. Germline V gives CDR1 LNHDA, CDR2 SQIVND (reference sequence).

This sequence joins TRBV6-5 and TRBJ1-1, with 9 positions matching TRBD1. Germline trimming cut 11 bases from V and 4 bases from J; bases unmatched to any gene: 8. The CDR3 covers 13 residues. CDR1 and CDR2 (germline): MNHEY, SVGAGI. CDR3 nucleotides: TGTGCCGTACGACAGGGGGGAGGCACTGAAGCTTTCTTT. It codes for CAVRQGGGTEAFF.

The chain combines TRBV9 with TRBJ1-2; 8 nucleotides agree with TRBD1. The CDR3 length is 17 residues. J was trimmed by 6 bases and V by 0 bases; bases with no gene match: 13. CDR1 and CDR2 from the germline V gene are SGDLS and YYNGEE. The CDR3 is CASSVDSTGTGTNGYTF. For the CDR3, the DNA is TGTGCCAGCAGCGTAGACTCCACCGGGACAGGTACGAATGGCTACACCTTC.

This clone was seen a single time. One end of the junction is discordant with germline, which a read error may explain. The chain couples TRBV5-1 to TRBJ1-1; possibly TRBD1 for D (6 bases). Germline lookup yields CDR1 SGHRS and CDR2 YFSETQ. There are 16 residues in the CDR3. The CDR3 loop reads CASSLGGGHRNTEAFF. The CDR3 region has the DNA TGCGCCAGCAGTTTGGGGGGGGGACACAGGAACACTGAAGCTTTCTTT.

The V call is TRBV30, the J call TRBJ1-2; D remains ambiguous. The CDR3 consists of 13 residues. Germline lookup yields CDR1 GTSNPN and CDR2 SVGIG (reference sequence). Trimming pared 3 bases from V and 4 bases from J, leaving 12 bases between. DNA for the CDR3: TGTGCCTGGAGCGTGGGCAGCCCCTATGGCTACACCTTC. This gives the protein CAWSVGSPYGYTF.

V and J are TRBV7-3 and TRBJ1-4, with D perhaps TRBD1 (5 bases). This CDR3 spans 19 amino acids. Germline loops: CDR1 SGHTA, CDR2 FQGTGA. V was trimmed by 1 base and J by 6 bases, leaving 24 bases between them. CDR3 DNA: TGTGCCAGCAGCTTAAGACAGCAAAGCTTCGGCCGTAGTCATGAAAAACTGTTTTTT. This gives the protein CASSLRQQSFGRSHEKLFF.

The chain has TRBV5-4 and TRBJ1-1; weak D call: TRBD1 (5 bases). Per the germline V gene, CDR1 is SGHNT and CDR2 is YYREEE (reference sequence). The CDR3 has 13 residues. V lost 0 bases to trimming and J lost 3 bases, with 6 bases between them. The CDR3 DNA reads as TGTGCCAGCAGCTTGGGGGGGGACACTGAAGCTTTCTTT. This encodes CASSLGGDTEAFF.

A few counts support this clone. This sequence joins TRBV4-3 and TRBJ1-1; the D is unclear. CDR1 LGHNA and CDR2 YSLEER come from the germline V gene. CDR3 length: 13 residues. Trimming cost V 1 base and J 1 base, with 4 bases left between them. CDR3 loop: CASSQGANTEAFF. The CDR3 nucleotides read TGCGCCAGCAGCCAAGGGGCGAACACTGAAGCTTTCTTT.

The chain joins TRBV30 to TRBJ1-2; 8 positions agree with TRBD1. V lost 3 bases, J lost 8 bases, and 17 bases stayed unmatched. Germline V lookup: CDR1 GTSNPN, CDR2 SVGIG (reference sequence). The CDR3 is 16 residues long. The CDR3: CAWRQATDREEGGYTF. The DNA of the CDR3 is TGTGCCTGGAGACAGGCGACGGACAGGGAGGAGGGCGGCTACACCTTC.

The V call is TRBV2, the J call TRBJ1-5; D uncertain. Germline CDR1 SNHLY, CDR2 FYNNEI. The CDR3 runs to 14 residues. Trimming took 6 bases from V and 0 from J, leaving 9 bases between them. The CDR3 sequence: CASSAMSSNQPQHF. In DNA, the CDR3 is TGTGCCAGCAGCGCAATGAGTAGCAATCAGCCCCAGCATTTT.

CDR3 in DNA: TGCGCCAGCAGCTCCGGGACTAGCAGCTACAATGAGCAGTTCTTC. It is translated as CASSSGTSSYNEQFF. The chain recombines TRBV5-1 with TRBJ2-1, with 9 bases fitting TRBD2. Per the germline V gene, CDR1 is SGHRS and CDR2 is YFSETQ. The J segment lost 3 bases and the V segment lost 3 bases, leaving 4 bases of the junction unmatched. The CDR3 totals 15 residues.

The chain links TRBV7-2 to TRBJ2-1, with D possibly being TRBD1 (5 bases). Germline assignment: CDR1 SGHTA and CDR2 FQGNSA. The length of the CDR3 is 15 residues. The V end lost 4 bases, the J end lost 5 bases, and 15 bases lay between the germline ends. The CDR3 coding sequence is TGTGCCAGCAGCTACAGACTCCAGGGCAACAATGAGCAGTTCTTC. Protein product: CASSYRLQGNNEQFF.